The rows below give T cell receptor beta chains drawn from one sample of a study of blood T cell repertoires in COVID-19. Only in-frame clones appear in the TCRdb table, and some are missing; sequencing was by immunoSEQ multiplex PCR. The sample records some 460,000 clones, roughly 89% being singletons. Material for sequencing was peripheral blood. The origin of the receptors is a woman under 40 with acute or convalescent COVID-19. Both conserved end residues are part of each CDR3. The D gene is left open where the match is weak. Where a row states a size, it is once, few, many or the class of an expanded clone; other rows omit it.

D: NA; V: TRBV6-1; length: 14; size: NA; J: TRBJ1-1; DNA: TGTGCCAGCAGTGAAGAGGGGCCGAACACTGAAGCTTTCTTT; CDR3: CASSEEGPNTEAFF
D: TRBD1; V: TRBV30; length: 15; size: NA; J: TRBJ1-2; DNA: TGTGCCTGGAGTGTACCAGGGGGATTTAACTATGGCTACACCTTC; CDR3: CAWSVPGGFNYGYTF
D: NA; V: TRBV7-3; length: 13; size: NA; J: TRBJ1-4; DNA: TGTGCCAGCGCAAAGGGGCCTAATGAAAAACTGTTTTTT; CDR3: CASAKGPNEKLFF
D: TRBD1; V: TRBV28; length: 14; size: NA; J: TRBJ1-2; DNA: TGTGCCAGCAGTCAGACAGGGATTAACTATGGCTACACCTTC; CDR3: CASSQTGINYGYTF
D: TRBD1; V: TRBV11-2; length: 19; size: NA; J: TRBJ2-6; DNA: TGTGCCAGCAGCTTAGTTGGGTACAGGGGCCCTCCTGGGGCCAACGTCCTGACTTTC; CDR3: CASSLVGYRGPPGANVLTF
D: TRBD1; V: TRBV6-5; length: 14; size: NA; J: TRBJ2-7; DNA: TGTGCCAGCAGGGGGACAGGGGTTTCCTACGAGCAGTACTTC; CDR3: CASRGTGVSYEQYF
D: TRBD1; V: TRBV29-1; length: 15; size: NA; J: TRBJ2-1; DNA: TGCAGCGTTGCTGAGCCAGGGGGTTTTAGGAATGAGCAGTTCTTC; CDR3: CSVAEPGGFRNEQFF
D: TRBD1; V: TRBV9; length: 12; size: once; J: TRBJ1-6; DNA: TGTGCCAGCAGCGTCGAGACAGGGCCCCTCCACTTT; CDR3: CASSVETGPLHF
D: TRBD1; V: TRBV16; length: 17; size: NA; J: TRBJ1-3; DNA: TGTGCCAGCAGCCATACCCGGGACAGGGAGTCGGGAAACACCATATATTTT; CDR3: CASSHTRDRESGNTIYF
D: TRBD1; V: TRBV5-5; length: 15; size: few; J: TRBJ1-5; DNA: TGTGCCAGCAGCTTGCTGGGGACAGAAGCGCAGCCCCAGCATTTT; CDR3: CASSLLGTEAQPQHF
D: NA; V: TRBV11-3; length: 14; size: NA; J: TRBJ2-1; DNA: TGTGCCAGCAGCTCTTACTCCCGTTCCAATGAGCAGTTCTTC; CDR3: CASSSYSRSNEQFF